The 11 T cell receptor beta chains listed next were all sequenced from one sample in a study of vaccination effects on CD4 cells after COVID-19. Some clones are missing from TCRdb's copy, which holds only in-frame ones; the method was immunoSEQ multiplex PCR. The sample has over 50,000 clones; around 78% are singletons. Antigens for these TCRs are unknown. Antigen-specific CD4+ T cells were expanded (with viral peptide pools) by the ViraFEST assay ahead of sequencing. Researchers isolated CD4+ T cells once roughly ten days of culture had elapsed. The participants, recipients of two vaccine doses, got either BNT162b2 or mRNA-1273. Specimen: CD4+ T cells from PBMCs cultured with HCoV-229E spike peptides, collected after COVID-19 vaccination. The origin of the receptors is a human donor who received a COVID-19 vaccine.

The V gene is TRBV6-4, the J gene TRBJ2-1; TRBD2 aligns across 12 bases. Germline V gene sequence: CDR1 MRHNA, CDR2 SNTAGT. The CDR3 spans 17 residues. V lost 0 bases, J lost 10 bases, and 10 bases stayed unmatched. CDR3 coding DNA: TGTGCCAGCAGTGACTCCCTAGCGGGGGGGCCGCAGGGCGAGCAGTTCTTC. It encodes CASSDSLAGGPQGEQFF.

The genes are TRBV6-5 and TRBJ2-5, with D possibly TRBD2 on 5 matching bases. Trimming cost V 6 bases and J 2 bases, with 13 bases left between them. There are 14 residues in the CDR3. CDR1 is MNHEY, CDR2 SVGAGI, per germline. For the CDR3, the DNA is TGTGCCAGCAGCCGAGGGATACAACAAGAGACCCAGTACTTC. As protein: CASSRGIQQETQYF.

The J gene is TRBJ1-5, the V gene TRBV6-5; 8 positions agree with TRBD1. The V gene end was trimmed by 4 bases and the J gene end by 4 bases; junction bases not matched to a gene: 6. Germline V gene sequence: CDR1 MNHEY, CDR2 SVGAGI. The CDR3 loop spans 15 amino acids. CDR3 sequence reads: CASSSDRGSNQPQHF. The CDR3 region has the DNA TGTGCCAGCAGTTCCGACAGGGGATCTAATCAGCCCCAGCATTTT.

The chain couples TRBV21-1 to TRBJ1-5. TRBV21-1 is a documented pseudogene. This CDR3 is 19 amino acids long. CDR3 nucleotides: TGTGCCAGCAGCAAAGTAGGGGGACGGTGGGACTATAGCAATCAGCCCCAGCATTTT. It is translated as CASSKVGGRWDYSNQPQHF.

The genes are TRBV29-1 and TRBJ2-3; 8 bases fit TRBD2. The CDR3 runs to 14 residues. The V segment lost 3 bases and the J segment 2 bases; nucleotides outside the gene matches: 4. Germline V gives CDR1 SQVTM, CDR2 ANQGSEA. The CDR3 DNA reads TGCAGCGTTGACGGAGCGGGGGCCACAGATACGCAGTATTTT. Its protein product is CSVDGAGATDTQYF.

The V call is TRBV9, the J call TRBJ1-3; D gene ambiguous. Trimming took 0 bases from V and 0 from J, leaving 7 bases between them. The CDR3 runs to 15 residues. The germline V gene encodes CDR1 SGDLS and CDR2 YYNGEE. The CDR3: CASSVGGSSGNTIYF. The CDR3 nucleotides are TGTGCCAGCAGCGTAGGGGGTAGCTCTGGAAACACCATATATTTT.

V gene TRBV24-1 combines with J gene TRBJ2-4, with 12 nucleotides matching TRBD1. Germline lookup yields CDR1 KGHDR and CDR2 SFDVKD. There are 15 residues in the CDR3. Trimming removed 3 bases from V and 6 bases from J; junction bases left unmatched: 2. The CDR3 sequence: CATSDPGQGANIQYF. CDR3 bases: TGTGCCACCAGTGATCCGGGACAGGGGGCAAACATTCAGTACTTC.

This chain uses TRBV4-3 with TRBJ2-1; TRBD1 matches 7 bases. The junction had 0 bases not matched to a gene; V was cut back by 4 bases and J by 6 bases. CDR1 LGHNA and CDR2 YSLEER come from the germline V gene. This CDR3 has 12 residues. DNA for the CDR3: TGCGCCAGCAGCCGGACAGGCAATGAGCAGTTCTTC. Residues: CASSRTGNEQFF.

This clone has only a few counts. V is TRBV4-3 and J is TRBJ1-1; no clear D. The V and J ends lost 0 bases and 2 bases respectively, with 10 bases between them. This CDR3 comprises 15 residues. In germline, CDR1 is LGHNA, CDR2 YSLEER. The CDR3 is CASSQDHQSNTEAFF. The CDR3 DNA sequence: TGCGCCAGCAGCCAAGATCACCAGTCTAACACTGAAGCTTTCTTT.

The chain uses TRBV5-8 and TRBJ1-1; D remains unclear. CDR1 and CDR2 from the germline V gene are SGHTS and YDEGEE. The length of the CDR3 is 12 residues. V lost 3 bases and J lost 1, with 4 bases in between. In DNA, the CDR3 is TGTGCCAGCAGCTACAGGAACACTGAAGCTTTCTTT. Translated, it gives CASSYRNTEAFF.

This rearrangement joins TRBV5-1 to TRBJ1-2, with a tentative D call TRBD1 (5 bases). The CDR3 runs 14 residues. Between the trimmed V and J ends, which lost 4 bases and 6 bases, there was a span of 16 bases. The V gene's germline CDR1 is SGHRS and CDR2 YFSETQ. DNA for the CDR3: TGCGCCAGCAGCCCGGGTGGGGCGGTCGATGGCTACACCTTC. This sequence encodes CASSPGGAVDGYTF.